What follows are 2 T cell receptor beta chains derived from one specimen sequenced in a study of cytomegalovirus exposure and HLA in healthy donors (dated by TCRdb to the late 2010s). Libraries were made using the immunoSEQ multiplex PCR assay. In its TCRdb copy, this immuneACCESS table keeps in-frame sequences only and misses some clones. Where compared with another copy, unresolved V genes explain less than half of these, and the others have no known cause. For this sample there are some 120,000 clones; 89% appear just once. 1% to 1.4% of the sample comes from the top ten. Sequencing input: PBMCs. These receptors were collected from a woman aged 18-29 years in good health and CMV-seronegative.

The chain carries TRBV6-1 and TRBJ2-2; D is undetermined. CDR3 length equals 12 residues. Looked up from germline, CDR1 is MNHNS and CDR2 is SASEGT. Between the trimmed V and J ends, which lost 1 base and 7 bases, there was a span of 4 bases. CDR3 coding DNA: TGTGCCAGCAGTGAAGGCGGCGGGGAGCTGTTTTTT. Amino acid sequence: CASSEGGGELFF.

The V call is TRBV28, the J call TRBJ1-2, with a weak D call TRBD1 (6 bases). Deletions cut 6 bases from V and 3 bases from J, with 14 bases between. This CDR3 contains 14 residues. Germline V gives CDR1 MDHEN, CDR2 SYDVKM. CDR3 amino acids: CASRGQTSDYGYTF. The DNA for the CDR3 is TGTGCCAGCAGAGGACAGACAAGTGACTATGGCTACACCTTC.